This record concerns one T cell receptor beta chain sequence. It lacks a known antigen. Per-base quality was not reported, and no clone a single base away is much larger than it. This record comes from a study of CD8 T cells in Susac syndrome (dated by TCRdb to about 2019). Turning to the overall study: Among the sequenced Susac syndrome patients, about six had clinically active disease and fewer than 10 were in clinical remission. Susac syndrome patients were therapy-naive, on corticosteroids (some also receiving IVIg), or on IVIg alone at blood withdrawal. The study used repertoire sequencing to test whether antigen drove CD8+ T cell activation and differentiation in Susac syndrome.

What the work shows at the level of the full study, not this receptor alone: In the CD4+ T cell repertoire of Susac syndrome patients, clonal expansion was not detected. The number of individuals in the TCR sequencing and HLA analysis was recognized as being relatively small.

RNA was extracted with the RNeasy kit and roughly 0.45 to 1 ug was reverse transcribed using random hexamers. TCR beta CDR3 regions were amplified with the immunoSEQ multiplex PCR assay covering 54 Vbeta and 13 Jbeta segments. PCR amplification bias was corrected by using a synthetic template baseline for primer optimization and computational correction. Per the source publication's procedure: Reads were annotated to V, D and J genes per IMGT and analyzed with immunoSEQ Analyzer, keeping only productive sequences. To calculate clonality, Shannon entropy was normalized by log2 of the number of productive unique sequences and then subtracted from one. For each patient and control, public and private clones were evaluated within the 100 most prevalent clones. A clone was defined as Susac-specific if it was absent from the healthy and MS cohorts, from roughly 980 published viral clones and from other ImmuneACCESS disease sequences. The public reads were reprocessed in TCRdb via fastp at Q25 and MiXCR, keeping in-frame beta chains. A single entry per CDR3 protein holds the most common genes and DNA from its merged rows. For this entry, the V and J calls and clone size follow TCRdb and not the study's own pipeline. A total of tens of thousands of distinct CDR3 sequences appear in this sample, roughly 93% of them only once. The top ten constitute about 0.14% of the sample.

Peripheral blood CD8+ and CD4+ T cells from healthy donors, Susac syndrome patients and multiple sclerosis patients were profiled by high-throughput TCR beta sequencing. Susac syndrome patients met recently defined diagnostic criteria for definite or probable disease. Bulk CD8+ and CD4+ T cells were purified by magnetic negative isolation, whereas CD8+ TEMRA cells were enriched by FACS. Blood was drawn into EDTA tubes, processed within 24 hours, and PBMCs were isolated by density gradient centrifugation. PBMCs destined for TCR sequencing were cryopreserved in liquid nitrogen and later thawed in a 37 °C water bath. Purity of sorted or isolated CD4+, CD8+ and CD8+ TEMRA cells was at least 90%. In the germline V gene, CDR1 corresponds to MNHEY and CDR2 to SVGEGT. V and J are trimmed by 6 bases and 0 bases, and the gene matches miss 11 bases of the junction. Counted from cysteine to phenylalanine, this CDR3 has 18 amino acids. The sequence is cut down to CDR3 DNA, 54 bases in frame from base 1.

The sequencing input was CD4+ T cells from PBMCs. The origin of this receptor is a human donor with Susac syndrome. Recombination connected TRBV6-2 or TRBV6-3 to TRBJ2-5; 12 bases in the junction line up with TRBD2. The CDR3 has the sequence CASSSRLAGATYQETQYF. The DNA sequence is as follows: TGTGCCAGCAGCTCTAGACTAGCGGGGGCCACGTACCAAGAGACCCAGTACTTC.